The rows below give T cell receptor beta chains drawn from one sample of a study of response to subunit inactivated influenza vaccine. TCRdb used MiXCR to reprocess the RT-PCR reads, holding one entry per CDR3 protein. The repertoire holds hundreds of thousands of distinct CDR3 sequences, with 18% as singletons. Source: PBMCs from blood, taken more than 4 days after vaccination. The receptors here all came from a man aged 50 to 59 who received an inactivated influenza vaccine. Both conserved end residues are trimmed from each CDR3. Each record gives: J gene, V gene, CDR3 protein.

J: TRBJ2-3; V: TRBV4-3; CDR3: ASSQDLVSDTQY
J: TRBJ1-2; V: TRBV29-1; CDR3: SVAGGQRNYGYT
J: TRBJ1-4; V: TRBV20-1; CDR3: SARDRWEKLF
J: TRBJ2-1; V: TRBV27; CDR3: ASSNIAGDGGEQF
J: TRBJ1-1; V: TRBV5-1; CDR3: ASSPTGEGEAF
J: TRBJ2-2; V: TRBV7-6; CDR3: ASDKNTGELF
J: TRBJ2-6; V: TRBV5-1; CDR3: ASSPGGTSSGANVLT
J: TRBJ2-2; V: TRBV15; CDR3: ATSRLAVDTGELF
J: TRBJ2-5; V: TRBV7-9; CDR3: ASSLDGRVQETQY
J: TRBJ2-3; V: TRBV5-1; CDR3: ASSLGRGQMDTQY
J: TRBJ2-5; V: TRBV28; CDR3: ASSLSGGIETQY
J: TRBJ2-1; V: TRBV28; CDR3: ASSSWVQGSYNEQF
J: TRBJ1-2; V: TRBV28; CDR3: ASTKTGQGYT
J: TRBJ2-3; V: TRBV4-1; CDR3: ASSQEWGAAIDTQY
J: TRBJ2-1; V: TRBV12-3/TRBV12-4; CDR3: ASSFGVRNEQF
J: TRBJ2-1; V: TRBV6-1; CDR3: ASTKTGGLDEQF
J: TRBJ2-7; V: TRBV2; CDR3: ASSASGGARSYEQY
J: TRBJ2-1; V: TRBV20-1; CDR3: SADRLAGGQEQF
J: TRBJ1-2; V: TRBV6-1; CDR3: ASSTTPGQGTYGYT
J: TRBJ1-5; V: TRBV5-1; CDR3: ASSLTGLPEPQH
J: TRBJ2-1; V: TRBV20-1; CDR3: SARNVDEQF
J: TRBJ2-7; V: TRBV20-1; CDR3: SAIRDRGIDEQY
J: TRBJ2-5; V: TRBV11-2; CDR3: ASSQLGTGGLKTQY
J: TRBJ2-5; V: TRBV2; CDR3: ASSEGVRGRLETQY
J: TRBJ2-1; V: TRBV6-1; CDR3: ASSPGMGPYNEQF
J: TRBJ1-4; V: TRBV7-2; CDR3: ASSSRSEEKLF
J: TRBJ2-3; V: TRBV7-8; CDR3: ASRPKRLASSDTQY
J: TRBJ1-1; V: TRBV20-1; CDR3: STLRMNTEAF
J: TRBJ1-1; V: TRBV12-3/TRBV12-4; CDR3: ASSSHYEGAEAF
J: TRBJ2-1; V: TRBV4-2; CDR3: ASSQGSEQF
J: TRBJ2-1; V: TRBV7-2; CDR3: ASSLVTTNEQF
J: TRBJ2-3; V: TRBV20-1; CDR3: SASGRLDLTDTQY
J: TRBJ2-5; V: TRBV12-3/TRBV12-4; CDR3: ASSLGGTVRETQY
J: TRBJ2-3; V: TRBV4-3; CDR3: ASSLIGGGITDTQY
J: TRBJ2-5; V: TRBV7-2; CDR3: ASSATGVQETQY
J: TRBJ2-1; V: TRBV7-9; CDR3: ASTLAGTHEQF
J: TRBJ1-1; V: TRBV3-1; CDR3: ASSQDEGGRAF
J: TRBJ2-7; V: TRBV10-3; CDR3: AITRVVRGQRYEQY
J: TRBJ1-2; V: TRBV28; CDR3: ASRFRLRGAGGYT
J: TRBJ2-5; V: TRBV20-1; CDR3: SAGPPQGLSETQY
J: TRBJ2-7; V: TRBV5-1; CDR3: ASSEPGQGSEQY
J: TRBJ1-2; V: TRBV20-1; CDR3: SATAGGMTDYYT
J: TRBJ2-1; V: TRBV5-4; CDR3: ASSFYNPFSHEQF
J: TRBJ2-7; V: TRBV6-1; CDR3: ASSRAGAYEQY
J: TRBJ2-7; V: TRBV12-3/TRBV12-4; CDR3: ASSFRGGEQY
J: TRBJ2-3; V: TRBV7-2; CDR3: ASSRGQGRTDTQY
J: TRBJ2-5; V: TRBV18; CDR3: ASSQRTGSLETQY
J: TRBJ2-1; V: TRBV5-1; CDR3: ASSGGTTLYNEQF
J: TRBJ2-7; V: TRBV7-3; CDR3: ASSLIGSFDEQY
J: TRBJ2-1; V: TRBV20-1; CDR3: SAIPLAINEQF
J: TRBJ2-1; V: TRBV2; CDR3: ASSENGARSDEQF
J: TRBJ2-7; V: TRBV19; CDR3: ASSIAAGLYEQY